This is a list of T cell receptor beta chains from one sample in a study of tumor and adjacent non-tumor tissue in lung cancer. A single record per CDR3 protein comes from TCRdb applying MiXCR to the multiplex PCR reads. The sample has some 80,000 distinct CDR3 sequences, around 76% seen once. Material: distant non-tumor lung tissue. The receptors here all came from a woman aged 45-65 years with non-small cell lung cancer. Each CDR3 is given with its conserved first and last residue. A D gene is named only where the DNA matches it firmly. Expanded clones get a size class; other rows say once, few or many, or leave the size out.

TRBJ2-3 TRBV6-1 many TRBD2 TGTGCCAGCAGTGAGAGTCTAGCGGGTAGCACAGATACGCAGTATTTT CASSESLAGSTDTQYF
TRBJ2-1 TRBV29-1 . . TGCAGCGCTATAGATACAGGGAATGAGCAGCTCTTC CSAIDTGNEQLF
TRBJ2-2 TRBV11-2 . . TGTGTCAGCAGCTTAGAACCCGGACTCGGGGAGCTATTTTTT CVSSLEPGLGELFF
TRBJ2-5 TRBV11-2 . . TGTGTCAGCAGCTTAGTTCAAGAGACCCAGCACTTC CVSSLVQETQHF
TRBJ2-1 TRBV6-5 . . TGTGCAAGCAGTCTTTCAGGATGTTACTTCAATGAGCAGTTCTTC CASSLSGCYFNEQFF
TRBJ2-3 TRBV4-1 . TRBD2 TGCGCCGGTCAGACTAGCGTCACAGATACACAGTATTTT CAGQTSVTDTQYF
TRBJ2-7 TRBV20-1 . TRBD2 TGCAGTGCGGCGACTAGCGTTAGTCGGGAGCAGTACTTC CSAATSVSREQYF
TRBJ1-5 TRBV6-1 . . TGTCCCAGCAGTATGCAGAGGGGTCGGGGCAATCAGCCCCAGCATTTT CPSSMQRGRGNQPQHF
TRBJ2-7 TRBV11-2 . . TGTACCAGCAGCTTAGAAGACGCGGGGATATCAGAGCAGTACTTC CTSSLEDAGISEQYF
TRBJ2-1 TRBV6-1 . TRBD2 TGTGCCAGTAGTTTCGGGACTAGCGGATGCAATGAGCAGTTCTTC CASSFGTSGCNEQFF
TRBJ1-1 TRBV6-6 . . TGTGCCAGCACGCACGGGGCCGTTACTGAAACTTTCTTT CASTHGAVTETFF
TRBJ2-3 TRBV12-3/TRBV12-4 . . TGTGGCAGCAGTTCGAGAGATATGGCCCTGCGGGGCGCAGATACGCAGTATTTT CGSSSRDMALRGADTQYF
TRBJ2-2 TRBV4-1 many TRBD2 TGCGCCAGCAGCCAACTAGCGGGCCTCACCGGGGAGCTGTTTTTT CASSQLAGLTGELFF
TRBJ1-2 TRBV29-1 . . TGCAGCGTTGAAAGGCAGGACTGTGGCTACACCTTC CSVERQDCGYTF
TRBJ1-1 TRBV5-1 . . TGCGCCAGCAACGACAGGATTATGAACACTGAAGCGTTCTTT CASNDRIMNTEAFF
TRBJ1-5 TRBV12-3/TRBV12-4 once . TGTGCCGGCAACGATAGGTCCAGTGGCAATCAGCTCCAGCATTTT CAGNDRSSGNQLQHF
TRBJ2-3 TRBV12-3/TRBV12-4 . TRBD2 TGTGCCAGCAGGCCGGCGACTAGCGGGATGAGAGTAGATACGCAGTATTTT CASRPATSGMRVDTQYF
TRBJ1-1 TRBV10-3 . . TGTGCCATTGGACATGGGGGCACTGAGGCTTTCTTT CAIGHGGTEAFF
TRBJ2-7 TRBV4-1 . . TGCGCCAGCAGACAAGATGTGGCTAGCGCTCACTACGAGCAGTACTTC CASRQDVASAHYEQYF
TRBJ1-1 TRBV5-1 many . TGCGCCAGCAGTGTCAGACAGGAGAACACTGAAGCTTTCTTT CASSVRQENTEAFF